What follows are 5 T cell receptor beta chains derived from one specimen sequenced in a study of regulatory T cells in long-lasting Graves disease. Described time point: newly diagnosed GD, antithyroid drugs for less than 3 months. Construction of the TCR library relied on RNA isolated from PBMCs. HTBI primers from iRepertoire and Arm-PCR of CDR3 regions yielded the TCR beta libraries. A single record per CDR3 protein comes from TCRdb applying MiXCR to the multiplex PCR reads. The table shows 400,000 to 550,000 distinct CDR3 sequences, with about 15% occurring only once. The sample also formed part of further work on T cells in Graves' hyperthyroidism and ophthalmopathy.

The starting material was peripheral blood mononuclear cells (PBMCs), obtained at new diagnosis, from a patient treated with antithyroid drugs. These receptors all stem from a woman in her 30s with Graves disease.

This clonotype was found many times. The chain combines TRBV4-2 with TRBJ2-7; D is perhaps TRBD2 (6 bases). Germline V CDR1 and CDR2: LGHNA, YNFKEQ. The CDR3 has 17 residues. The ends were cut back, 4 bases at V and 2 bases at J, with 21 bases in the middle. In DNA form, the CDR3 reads TGTGCCAGCAGCCCTCCCGTGACTAGTCCCTGGCCCTACGAGCAGTACTTC. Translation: CASSPPVTSPWPYEQYF.

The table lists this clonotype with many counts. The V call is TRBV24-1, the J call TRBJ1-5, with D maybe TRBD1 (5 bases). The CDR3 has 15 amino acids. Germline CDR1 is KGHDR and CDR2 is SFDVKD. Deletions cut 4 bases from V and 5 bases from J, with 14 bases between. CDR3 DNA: TGTGCCACCAGTGAGGCGGGACGGCAGGATCAGCCCCAGCATTTT. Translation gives CATSEAGRQDQPQHF.

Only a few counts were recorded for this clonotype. CDR3 nucleotides: TGTGCCAGTAAGAACAGGGGATTAAGGGACACTGAAGCTTTCTTT. Encoded protein: CASKNRGLRDTEAFF. The chain uses TRBV11-2 and TRBJ1-1; 7 bases fit TRBD1. The CDR3 has 15 amino acids. Losses at the gene ends were 9 bases for V and 3 bases for J; bases not matched to a gene: 13. CDR1 is SGHAT, CDR2 FQNNGV, per germline.

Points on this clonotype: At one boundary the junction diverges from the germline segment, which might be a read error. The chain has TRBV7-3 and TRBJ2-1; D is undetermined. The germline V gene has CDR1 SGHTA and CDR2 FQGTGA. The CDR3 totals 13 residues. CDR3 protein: CASSQDPFNERFF. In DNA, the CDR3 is TGTGCCAGCAGCCAAGATCCCTTCAATGAGCGGTTCTTC.

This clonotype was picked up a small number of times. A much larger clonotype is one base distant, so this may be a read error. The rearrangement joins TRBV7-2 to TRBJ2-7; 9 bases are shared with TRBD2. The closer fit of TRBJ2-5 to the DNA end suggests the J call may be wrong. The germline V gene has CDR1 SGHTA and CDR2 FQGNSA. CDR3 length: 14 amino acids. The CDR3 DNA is TGTGCCAGCAGCGGGACTAGCAGGTGGGAGACCCAGTACTTC. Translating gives CASSGTSRWETQYF.